The 10 T cell receptor beta chains below come from one sample, sequenced in a study of Graves' ophthalmopathy and Graves' hyperthyroidism. TCR beta CDR3 regions were amplified from RNA transcripts. HTBI primers were employed in first-round RT-PCR, then a second-round multiplex PCR followed. TCRdb fed the multiplex PCR reads into MiXCR, producing one record per CDR3 protein. Seen here are roughly 610,000 distinct CDR3 sequences, over 20% observed once, and the top ten hold roughly 6.9%. The source material was peripheral blood. The receptors come from a young woman with stable Graves' hyperthyroidism. Some clones in this sample may be carry-over from other donors' samples.

Ten or more counts support this clonotype. The V call is TRBV2, the J call TRBJ1-1; 7 bases line up with TRBD1. CDR3 length: 16 residues. With 2 bases clipped from V and 2 bases from J, the junction kept 8 bases outside the gene matches. CDR1 SNHLY and CDR2 FYNNEI come from the germline V gene. CDR3 sequence: CASSELVTGVNTEAFF. CDR3 in DNA: TGTGCCAGCAGTGAATTGGTCACAGGGGTCAACACTGAAGCTTTCTTT.

In its sample, this clonotype was seen many times. It may be a read error: a sequence one base away is much more abundant. V usage is TRBV6-1 and J usage is TRBJ1-1, with 7 bases aligning to TRBD1. The germline V gene has CDR1 MNHNS and CDR2 SASEGT. CDR3 size: 15 residues. Here the CDR3 DNA reads TGTGCCAGCAGTATTAACAGGGGCGCTGACACTGAAGCTTCCTTT. It yields the protein CASSINRGADTEASF.

This clonotype was seen repeatedly, ten times or more. This chain connects TRBV30 to TRBJ1-2; the D is unclear. CDR3 length equals 13 residues. Germline-derived CDR1 and CDR2 are GTSNPN and SVGIG (reference sequence). Trimming removed 0 bases at V and 0 bases at J, with 5 bases between. CDR3 DNA sequence: TGTGCCTGGAGTGTTGTGGCTAACTATGGCTACACCTTC. This translates into CAWSVVANYGYTF.

The V and J genes are TRBV13 and TRBJ2-7; D possibly corresponds to TRBD2 (6 bases). V was shortened by 2 bases and J by 2 bases, with 13 bases between the two germline ends. Germline values: CDR1 PRHDT, CDR2 FYEKMQ (reference sequence). This CDR3 is built from 15 residues. The DNA for the CDR3 is TGTGCCAGCAGCTTATACTTGGAGGGACCCTACGAGCAGTACTTC. Encoded protein: CASSLYLEGPYEQYF.

This clonotype occurred many times. The V and J genes are TRBV12-3 or TRBV12-4 and TRBJ2-7; TRBD2 matches 7 bases. The CDR3 is 14 residues long. Trimming removed 4 bases from V and 0 bases from J; junction bases left unmatched: 3. The CDR3 coding sequence is TGTGCCAGCAGTTGGGGGGGAGTCTCCTACGAGCAGTACTTC. Encoded protein: CASSWGGVSYEQYF.

A few counts support this clonotype. The chain is built from TRBV3-1 and TRBJ2-5; maybe TRBD2 (6 bases). CDR3 size: 16 residues. CDR1 is LGHDT, CDR2 YNNKEL, per germline (reference sequence). V lost 4 bases and J lost 4, with 19 bases in between. In nucleotides, the CDR3 is TGTGCCAGCAGCCCCCCCCCCGGAGGGGCTAGAGAGACCCAGTACTTC. Amino acid sequence: CASSPPPGGARETQYF.

This clonotype occurred many times. The gene calls are TRBV10-1 and TRBJ2-3; a weak D match, TRBD1 (5 bases). With 5 bases removed from V and 2 bases from J, the gap between germline ends came to 8 bases. Germline V gives CDR1 WNHNN, CDR2 SYGVQD (reference sequence). There are 13 residues in the CDR3. The CDR3 nucleotides are TGCGCCAGCAGTATGGACAACACAGATACGCAGTATTTT. This encodes CASSMDNTDTQYF.

This clonotype was seen at least ten times. The gene calls are TRBV9 and TRBJ1-1; 8 bases agree with TRBD1. The germline V gene encodes CDR1 SGDLS and CDR2 YYNGEE. The V gene end was trimmed by 3 bases and the J gene end by 5 bases; junction bases not matched to a gene: 6. This CDR3 is built from 14 residues. The CDR3 loop reads CASSGQGRDTEAFF. The CDR3 coding sequence is TGTGCCAGCAGCGGACAGGGGAGGGATACTGAAGCTTTCTTT.

The chain joins TRBV12-3 or TRBV12-4 to TRBJ2-5; no firm D call. Trimming took off 7 bases at V and 3 bases at J, with 21 bases between the two ends. The CDR3 is 16 residues long. Written as DNA, the CDR3 is TGTGCCAGCACCCCGCCCCTTGGGGATGAAAAAGAGACCCAGTACTTC. Residues: CASTPPLGDEKETQYF.

This clonotype was recorded only once. The chain uses TRBV28 and TRBJ2-2; D not resolved. CDR1 is MDHEN and CDR2 is SYDVKM in the germline V gene. This CDR3 spans 16 amino acids. Trimming stripped 2 bases from V and 1 base from J, with 11 bases between. CDR3 protein: CASSLIRVRNTGELFF. CDR3 DNA sequence: TGTGCCAGCAGTTTAATCCGGGTTCGGAACACCGGGGAGCTGTTTTTT. The whole variable domain, remainder taken from reference TRBV28 and TRBJ2-2, is DVKVTQSSRYLVKRTGEKVFLECVQDMDHENMFWYRQDPGLGLRLIYFSYDVKMKEKGDIPEGYSVSREKKERFSLILESASTNQTSMYLCASSLIRVRNTGELFFGEGSRLTVL.